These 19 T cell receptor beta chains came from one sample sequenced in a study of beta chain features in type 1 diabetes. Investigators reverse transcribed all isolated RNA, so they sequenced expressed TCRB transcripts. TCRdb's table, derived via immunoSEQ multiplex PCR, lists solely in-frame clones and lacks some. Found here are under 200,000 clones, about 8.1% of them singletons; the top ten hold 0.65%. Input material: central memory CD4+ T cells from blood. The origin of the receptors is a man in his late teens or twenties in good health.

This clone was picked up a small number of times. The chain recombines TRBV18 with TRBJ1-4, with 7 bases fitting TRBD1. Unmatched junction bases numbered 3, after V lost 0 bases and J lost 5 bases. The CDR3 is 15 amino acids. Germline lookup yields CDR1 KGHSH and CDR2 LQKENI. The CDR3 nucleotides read TGTGCCAGCTCACCACCGGTCAGGGGGAATGAAAAACTGTTTTTT. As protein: CASSPPVRGNEKLFF. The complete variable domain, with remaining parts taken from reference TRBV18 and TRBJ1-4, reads NAGVMQNPRHLVRRRGQEARLRCSPMKGHSHVYWYRQLPEEGLKFMVYLQKENIIDESGMPKERFSAEFPKEGPSILRIQQVVRGDSAAYFCASSPPVRGNEKLFFGSGTQLSVL.

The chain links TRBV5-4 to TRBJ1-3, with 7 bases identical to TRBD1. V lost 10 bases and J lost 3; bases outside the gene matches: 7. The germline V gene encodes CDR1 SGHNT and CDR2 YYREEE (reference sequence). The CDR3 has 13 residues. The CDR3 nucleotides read TGTGCCGGATCGACAGGGTATGGAAACACCATATATTTT. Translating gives CAGSTGYGNTIYF.

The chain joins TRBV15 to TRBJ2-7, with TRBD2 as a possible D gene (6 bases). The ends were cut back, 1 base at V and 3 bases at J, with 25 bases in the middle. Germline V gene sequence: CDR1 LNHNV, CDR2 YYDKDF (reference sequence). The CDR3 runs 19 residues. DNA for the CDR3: TGTGCCACCAGCAGAGGTGGTCCGACACGTGGAGGGAATTTCTACGAGCAGTACTTC. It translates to CATSRGGPTRGGNFYEQYF.

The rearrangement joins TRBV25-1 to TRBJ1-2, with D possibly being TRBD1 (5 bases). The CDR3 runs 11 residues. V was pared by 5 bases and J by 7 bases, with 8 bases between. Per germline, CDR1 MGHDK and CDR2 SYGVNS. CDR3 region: CASSSGLGYTF. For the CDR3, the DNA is TGTGCCAGCAGTTCAGGGCTTGGCTACACCTTC.

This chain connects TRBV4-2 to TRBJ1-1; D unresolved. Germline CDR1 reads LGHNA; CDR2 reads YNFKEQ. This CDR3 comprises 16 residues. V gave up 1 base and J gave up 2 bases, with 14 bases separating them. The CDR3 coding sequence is TGTGCCAGCAGCCAAGTCACCAACGGGATAAACACTGAAGCTTTCTTT. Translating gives CASSQVTNGINTEAFF.

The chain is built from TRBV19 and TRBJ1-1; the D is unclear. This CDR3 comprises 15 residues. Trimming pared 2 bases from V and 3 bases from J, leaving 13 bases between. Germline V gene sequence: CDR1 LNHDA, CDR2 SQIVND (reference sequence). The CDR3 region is CASSIPVPRHTEAFF. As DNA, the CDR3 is TGTGCCAGTAGTATACCTGTCCCCAGGCACACTGAAGCTTTCTTT.

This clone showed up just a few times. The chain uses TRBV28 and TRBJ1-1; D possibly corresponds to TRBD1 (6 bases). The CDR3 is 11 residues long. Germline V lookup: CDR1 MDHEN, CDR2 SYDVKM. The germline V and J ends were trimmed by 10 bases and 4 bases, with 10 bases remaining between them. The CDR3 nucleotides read TGTGCCACTAGGGGGTCCACTGAAGCTTTCTTT. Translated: CATRGSTEAFF.

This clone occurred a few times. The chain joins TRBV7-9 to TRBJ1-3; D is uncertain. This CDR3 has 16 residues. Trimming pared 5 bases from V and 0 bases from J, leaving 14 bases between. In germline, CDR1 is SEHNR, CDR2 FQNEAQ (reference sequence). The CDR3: CASSVLRGSSGNTIYF. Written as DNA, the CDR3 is TGTGCCAGCAGCGTCCTAAGAGGGAGCTCTGGAAACACCATATATTTT.

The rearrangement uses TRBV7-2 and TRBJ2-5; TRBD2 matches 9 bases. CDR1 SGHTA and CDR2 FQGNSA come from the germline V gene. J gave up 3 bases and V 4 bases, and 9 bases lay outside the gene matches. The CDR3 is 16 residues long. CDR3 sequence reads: CASSSSAGGPEETQYF. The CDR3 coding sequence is TGTGCCAGCAGCTCCTCGGCGGGAGGGCCGGAAGAGACCCAGTACTTC.

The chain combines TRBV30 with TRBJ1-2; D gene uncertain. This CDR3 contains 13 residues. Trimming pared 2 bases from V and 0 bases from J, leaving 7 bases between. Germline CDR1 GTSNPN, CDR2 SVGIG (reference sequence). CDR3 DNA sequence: TGTGCCTGGAGTTTAGCCACTAACTATGGCTACACCTTC. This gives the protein CAWSLATNYGYTF.

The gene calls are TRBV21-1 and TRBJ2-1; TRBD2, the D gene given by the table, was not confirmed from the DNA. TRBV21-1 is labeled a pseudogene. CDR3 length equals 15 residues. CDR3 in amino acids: CATRGSGRFRNEQFF. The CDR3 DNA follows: TGTGCCACCCGCGGGAGCGGGAGGTTCCGCAATGAGCAGTTCTTC.

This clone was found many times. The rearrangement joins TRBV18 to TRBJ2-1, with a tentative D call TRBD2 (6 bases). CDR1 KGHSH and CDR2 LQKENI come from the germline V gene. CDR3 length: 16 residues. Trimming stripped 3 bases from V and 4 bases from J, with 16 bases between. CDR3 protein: CASSPTRLDRYNEQFF. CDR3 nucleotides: TGTGCCAGCTCACCTACTCGACTAGACCGGTACAATGAGCAGTTCTTC.

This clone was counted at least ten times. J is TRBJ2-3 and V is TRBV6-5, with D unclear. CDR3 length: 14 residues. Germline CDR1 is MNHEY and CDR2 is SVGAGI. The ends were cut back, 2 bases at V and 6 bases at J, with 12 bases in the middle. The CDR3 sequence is CASSYRSPHDTQYF. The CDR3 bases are TGTGCCAGCAGTTACAGGAGTCCACATGATACGCAGTATTTT.

The CDR3 spells CAWSGTSGGAYNEQFF. In DNA form, the CDR3 reads TGTGCCTGGAGTGGGACTAGCGGGGGGGCCTACAATGAGCAGTTCTTC. The V call is TRBV30, the J call TRBJ2-1, with 15 bases lining up with TRBD2. The CDR3 runs to 16 residues. Germline V lookup: CDR1 GTSNPN, CDR2 SVGIG (reference sequence). Germline trimming cut 1 base from V and 2 bases from J; bases unmatched to any gene: 0.

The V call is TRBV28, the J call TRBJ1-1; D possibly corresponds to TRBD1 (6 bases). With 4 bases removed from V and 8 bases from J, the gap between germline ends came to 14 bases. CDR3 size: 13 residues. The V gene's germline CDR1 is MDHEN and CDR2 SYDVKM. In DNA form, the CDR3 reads TGTGCCAGCAGTTCCGGACAGCCCTGGGAAGCTTTCTTT. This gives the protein CASSSGQPWEAFF. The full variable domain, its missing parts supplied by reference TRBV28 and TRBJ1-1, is DVKVTQSSRYLVKRTGEKVFLECVQDMDHENMFWYRQDPGLGLRLIYFSYDVKMKEKGDIPEGYSVSREKKERFSLILESASTNQTSMYLCASSSGQPWEAFFGQGTRLTVV.

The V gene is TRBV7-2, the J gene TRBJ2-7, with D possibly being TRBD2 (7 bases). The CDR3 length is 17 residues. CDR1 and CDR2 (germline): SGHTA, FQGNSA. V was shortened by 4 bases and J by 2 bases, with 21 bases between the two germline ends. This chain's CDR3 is CASSSSGGQGTTYEQYF. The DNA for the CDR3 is TGTGCCAGCAGCTCGAGTGGGGGTCAGGGGACTACCTACGAGCAGTACTTC.

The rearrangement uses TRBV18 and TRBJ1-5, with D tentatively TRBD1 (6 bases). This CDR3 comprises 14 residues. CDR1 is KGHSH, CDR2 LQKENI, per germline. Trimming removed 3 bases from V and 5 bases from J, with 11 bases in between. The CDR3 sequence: CASSPDAGDQPQHF. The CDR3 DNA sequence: TGTGCCAGCTCACCGGACGCAGGGGATCAGCCCCAGCATTTT.

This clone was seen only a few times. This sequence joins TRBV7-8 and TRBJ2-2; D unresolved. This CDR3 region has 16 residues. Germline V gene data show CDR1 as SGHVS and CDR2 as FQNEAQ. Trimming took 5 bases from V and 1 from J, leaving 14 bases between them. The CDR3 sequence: CASSPLAPGNTGELFF. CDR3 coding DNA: TGTGCCAGCAGCCCCCTCGCCCCAGGGAACACCGGGGAGCTGTTTTTT.

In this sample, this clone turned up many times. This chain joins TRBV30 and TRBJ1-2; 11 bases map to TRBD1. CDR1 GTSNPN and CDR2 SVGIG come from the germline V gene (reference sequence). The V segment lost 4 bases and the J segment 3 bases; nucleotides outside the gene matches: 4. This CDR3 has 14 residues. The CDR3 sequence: CAWTGDRGDYGYTF. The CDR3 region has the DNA TGTGCCTGGACAGGGGACAGGGGGGACTATGGCTACACCTTC.